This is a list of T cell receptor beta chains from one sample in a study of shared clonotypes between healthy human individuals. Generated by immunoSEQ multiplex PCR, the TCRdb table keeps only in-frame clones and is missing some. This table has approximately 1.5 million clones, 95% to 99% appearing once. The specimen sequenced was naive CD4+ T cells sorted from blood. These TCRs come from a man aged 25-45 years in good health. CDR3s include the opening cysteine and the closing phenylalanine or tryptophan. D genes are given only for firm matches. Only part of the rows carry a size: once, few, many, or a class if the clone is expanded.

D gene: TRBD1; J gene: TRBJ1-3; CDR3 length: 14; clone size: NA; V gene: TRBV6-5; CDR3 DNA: TGTGCCAGCAGTCAAGACAGGGCTGGAAACACCATATATTTT; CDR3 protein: CASSQDRAGNTIYF
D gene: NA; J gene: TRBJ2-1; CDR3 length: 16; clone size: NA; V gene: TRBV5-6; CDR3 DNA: TGTGCCAGCAGCTTGGGTCCCCCGAACAGGGCCCATGAGCAGTTCTTC; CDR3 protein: CASSLGPPNRAHEQFF
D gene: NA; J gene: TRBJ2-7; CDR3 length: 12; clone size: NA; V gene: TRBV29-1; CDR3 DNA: TGCAGCGTTGGCTATATGGGCTACGAGCAGTACTTC; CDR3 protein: CSVGYMGYEQYF
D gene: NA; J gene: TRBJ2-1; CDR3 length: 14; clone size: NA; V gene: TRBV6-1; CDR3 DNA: TGTGCCAGCAGTGACCAGGGCACCTACAATGAGCAGTTCTTC; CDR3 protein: CASSDQGTYNEQFF
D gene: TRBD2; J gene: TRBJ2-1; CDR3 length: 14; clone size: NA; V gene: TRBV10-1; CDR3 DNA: TGCGCCAGCAAGGCGGGAGGGCCTGGGAATGAGCAGTTCTTC; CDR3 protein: CASKAGGPGNEQFF
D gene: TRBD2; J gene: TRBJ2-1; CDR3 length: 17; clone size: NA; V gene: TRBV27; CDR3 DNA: TGTGCCAGCAGTTTATCTTCGGGGCTAGCGGGAGGGAATGAGCAGTTCTTC; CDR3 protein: CASSLSSGLAGGNEQFF
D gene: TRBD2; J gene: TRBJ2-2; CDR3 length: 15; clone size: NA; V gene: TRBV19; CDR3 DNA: TGTGCCAGTAGTTCCATCCCGGGGGGTACCGGGGAGCTGTTTTTT; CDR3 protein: CASSSIPGGTGELFF
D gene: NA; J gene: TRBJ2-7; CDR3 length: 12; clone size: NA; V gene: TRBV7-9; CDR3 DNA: TGTGCCAGCAGCTTTACCGGATACGAGCAGTACTTC; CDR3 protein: CASSFTGYEQYF
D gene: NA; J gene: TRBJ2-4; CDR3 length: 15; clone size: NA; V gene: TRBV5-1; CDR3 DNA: TGCGCCAGCAGCTTGGGTGGCAGGGAACAAAACATTCAGTACTTC; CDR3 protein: CASSLGGREQNIQYF
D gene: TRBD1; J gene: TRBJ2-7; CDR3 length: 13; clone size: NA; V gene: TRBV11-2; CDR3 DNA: TGTGCCAGCAGCTTATTCAGGGGGCGCGAGCAGTACTTC; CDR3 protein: CASSLFRGREQYF
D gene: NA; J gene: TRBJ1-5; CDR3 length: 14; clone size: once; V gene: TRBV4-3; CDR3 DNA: TGCGCCAGCAGCCGGGGTAGGGGTAATCAGCCCCAGCATTTT; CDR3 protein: CASSRGRGNQPQHF
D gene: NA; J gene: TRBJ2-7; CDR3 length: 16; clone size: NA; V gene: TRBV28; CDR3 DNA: TGTGCCAGCAGTCCACAGACCGACCCCAACCCCTACGAGCAGTACTTC; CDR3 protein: CASSPQTDPNPYEQYF
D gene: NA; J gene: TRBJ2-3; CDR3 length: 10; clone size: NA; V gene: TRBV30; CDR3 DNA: TGTGCCTGGGGGGGAGATACGCAGTATTTT; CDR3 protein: CAWGGDTQYF
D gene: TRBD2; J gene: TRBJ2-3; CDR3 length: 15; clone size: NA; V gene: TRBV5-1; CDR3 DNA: TGCGCCAGCAGCTTGGAGCGGGGTAGCACAGATACGCAGTATTTT; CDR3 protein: CASSLERGSTDTQYF
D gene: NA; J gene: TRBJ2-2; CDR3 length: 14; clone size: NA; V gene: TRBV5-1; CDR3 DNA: TGCGCCAGCAGCTTGGTGCAGGGACCCGGGGAGCTGTTTTTT; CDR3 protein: CASSLVQGPGELFF
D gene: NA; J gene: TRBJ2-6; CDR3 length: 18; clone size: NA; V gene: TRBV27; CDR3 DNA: TGTGCCAGCAGTTATTTGAACGTACGAACCTCTGGGGCCAACGTCCTGACTTTC; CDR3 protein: CASSYLNVRTSGANVLTF
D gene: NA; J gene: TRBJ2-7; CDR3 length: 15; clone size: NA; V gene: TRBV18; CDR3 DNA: TGTGCCAGCTCACCCCGAAAGATCCCAACCTACGAGCAGTACTTC; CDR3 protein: CASSPRKIPTYEQYF
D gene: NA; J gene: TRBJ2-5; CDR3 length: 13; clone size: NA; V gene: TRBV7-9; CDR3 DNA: TGTGCCAGCAGCTTAAGAGGCGGGGAGACCCAGTACTTC; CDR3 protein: CASSLRGGETQYF
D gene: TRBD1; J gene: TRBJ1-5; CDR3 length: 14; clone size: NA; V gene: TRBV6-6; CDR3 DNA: TGTGCCAGCACCAAACAGGGGCCTAGTCAGCCCCAGCATTTT; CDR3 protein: CASTKQGPSQPQHF
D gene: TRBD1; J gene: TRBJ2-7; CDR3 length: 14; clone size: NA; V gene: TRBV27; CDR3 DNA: TGTGCCAGCAGTTCGTGGACAGGGGAGGGCGAGCAGTACTTC; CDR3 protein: CASSSWTGEGEQYF
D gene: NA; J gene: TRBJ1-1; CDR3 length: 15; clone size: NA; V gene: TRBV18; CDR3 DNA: TGTGCCAGCTCACCGCTACAAAAAATGAACACTGAAGCTTTCTTT; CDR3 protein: CASSPLQKMNTEAFF
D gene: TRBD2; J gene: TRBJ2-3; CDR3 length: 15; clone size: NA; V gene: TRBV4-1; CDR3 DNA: TGCGCCAGCAGCCAGGCGGGGGGATCCACAGATACGCAGTATTTT; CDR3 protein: CASSQAGGSTDTQYF
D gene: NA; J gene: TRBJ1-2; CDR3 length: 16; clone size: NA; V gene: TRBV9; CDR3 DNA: TGTGCCAGCACCAGTAGTGATGGGGGCCGGTACTATGGCTACACCTTC; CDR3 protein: CASTSSDGGRYYGYTF
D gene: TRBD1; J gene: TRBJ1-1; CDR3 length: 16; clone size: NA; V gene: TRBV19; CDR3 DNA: TGTGCCAGTAGTAACGACAGGGGGCGAATTAACACTGAAGCTTTCTTT; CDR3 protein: CASSNDRGRINTEAFF
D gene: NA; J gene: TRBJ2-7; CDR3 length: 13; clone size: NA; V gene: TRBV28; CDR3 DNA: TGTGCCAGCAGGGCCTCAGGGAGCGGCGAGCAGTACTTC; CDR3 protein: CASRASGSGEQYF
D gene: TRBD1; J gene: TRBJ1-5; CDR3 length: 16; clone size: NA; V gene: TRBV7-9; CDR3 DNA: TGTGCCAGCAGCCACGACAGGGCGGGGGGCAATCAGCCCCAGCATTTT; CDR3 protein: CASSHDRAGGNQPQHF
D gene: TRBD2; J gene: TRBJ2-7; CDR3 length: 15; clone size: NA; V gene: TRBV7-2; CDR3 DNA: TGTGCCAGCAGCGTTAGCGGGAGGTCCCCCTACGAGCAGTACTTC; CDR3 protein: CASSVSGRSPYEQYF
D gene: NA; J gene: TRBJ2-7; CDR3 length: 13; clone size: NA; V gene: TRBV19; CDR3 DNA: TGTGCCAGTAGTATGGGACTCTCCTACGAGCAGTACTTC; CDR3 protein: CASSMGLSYEQYF
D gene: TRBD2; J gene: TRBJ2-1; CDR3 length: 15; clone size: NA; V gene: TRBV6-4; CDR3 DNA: TGTGCCAGCAGTTTCCGAGCGGGAAGAGGAAATGAGCAGTTCTTC; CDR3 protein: CASSFRAGRGNEQFF
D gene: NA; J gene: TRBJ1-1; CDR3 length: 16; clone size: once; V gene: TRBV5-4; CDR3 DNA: TGTGCCAGCAGCGCGGGGAGAATCGAGGGAGACACTGAAGCTTTCTTT; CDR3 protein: CASSAGRIEGDTEAFF
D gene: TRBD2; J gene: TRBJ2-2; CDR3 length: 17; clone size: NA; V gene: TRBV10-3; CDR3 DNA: TGTGCCATCAGTGAGTTAGGACTAGCGGGAGTCACCGGGGAGCTGTTTTTT; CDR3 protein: CAISELGLAGVTGELFF
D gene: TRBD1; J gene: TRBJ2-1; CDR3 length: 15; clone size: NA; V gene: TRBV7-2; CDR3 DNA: TGTGCCAGCAGCTTAGGGGACAGGGGGCGCAGTGAGCAGTTCTTC; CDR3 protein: CASSLGDRGRSEQFF
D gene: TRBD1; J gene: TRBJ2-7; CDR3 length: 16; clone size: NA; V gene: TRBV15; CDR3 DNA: TGTGCCACCAGCAGAGTAGGAAGACAGGGCGACTACGAGCAGTACTTC; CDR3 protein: CATSRVGRQGDYEQYF
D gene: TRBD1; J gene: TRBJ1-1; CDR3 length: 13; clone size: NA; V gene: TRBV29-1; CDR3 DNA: TGCAGCGCAAGGACAGGGACGAACACTGAAGCTTTCTTT; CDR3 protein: CSARTGTNTEAFF
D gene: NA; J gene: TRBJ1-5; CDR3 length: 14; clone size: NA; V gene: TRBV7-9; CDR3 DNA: TGTGCCAGCAGCCAAACAGGTGACAATCAGCCCCAGCATTTT; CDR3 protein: CASSQTGDNQPQHF
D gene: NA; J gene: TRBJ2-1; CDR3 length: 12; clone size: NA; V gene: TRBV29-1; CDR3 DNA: TGCAGCGTTGTTCCCGGGCAAAGTGAGCAGTTCTTC; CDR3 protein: CSVVPGQSEQFF
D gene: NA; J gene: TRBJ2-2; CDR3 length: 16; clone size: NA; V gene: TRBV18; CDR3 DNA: TGTGCCAGCTCACCGACCCCCCCACCTAACACCGGGGAGCTGTTTTTT; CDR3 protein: CASSPTPPPNTGELFF
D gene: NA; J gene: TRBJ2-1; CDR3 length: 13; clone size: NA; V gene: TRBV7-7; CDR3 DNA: TGTGCTAGCAGCCGAGACATTTACAATGAGCAGTTCTTC; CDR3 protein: CASSRDIYNEQFF
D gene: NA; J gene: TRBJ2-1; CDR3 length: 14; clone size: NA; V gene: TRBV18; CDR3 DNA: TGTGCCAGCTCATCAGTAGCTGGTTACAATGAGCAGTTCTTC; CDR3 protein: CASSSVAGYNEQFF
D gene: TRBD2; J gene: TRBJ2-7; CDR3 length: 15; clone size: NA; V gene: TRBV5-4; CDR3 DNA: TGTGCCAGCAGCTCTCCGGGGGGGGTCTCCAGGGAGCAGTACTTC; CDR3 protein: CASSSPGGVSREQYF
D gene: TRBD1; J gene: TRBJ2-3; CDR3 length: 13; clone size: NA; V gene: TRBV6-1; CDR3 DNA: TGTGCCAGCAAGACAGGGACCACAGATACGCAGTATTTT; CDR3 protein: CASKTGTTDTQYF
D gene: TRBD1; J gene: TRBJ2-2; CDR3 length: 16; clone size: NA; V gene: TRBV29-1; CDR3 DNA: TGCAGCGTTGAAGATCTTAGGGGGCGTCACACCGGGGAGCTGTTTTTT; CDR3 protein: CSVEDLRGRHTGELFF
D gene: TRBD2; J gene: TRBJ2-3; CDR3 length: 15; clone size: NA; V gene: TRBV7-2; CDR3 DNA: TGTGCCAGCAGCTCCCGAGCGGGAAGGGCAGATACGCAGTATTTT; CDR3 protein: CASSSRAGRADTQYF
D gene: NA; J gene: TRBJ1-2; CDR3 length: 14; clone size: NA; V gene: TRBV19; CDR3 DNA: TGTGCCAGTAGTACCGCCAGGGGTGACTATGGCTACACCTTC; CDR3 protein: CASSTARGDYGYTF
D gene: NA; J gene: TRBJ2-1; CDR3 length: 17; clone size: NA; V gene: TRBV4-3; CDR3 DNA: TGCGCCAGCAGCCAAGAATGGGGAGCGAGCTCCTACAATGAGCAGTTCTTC; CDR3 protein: CASSQEWGASSYNEQFF
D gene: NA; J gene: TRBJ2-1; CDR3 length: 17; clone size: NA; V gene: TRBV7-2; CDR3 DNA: TGTGCCAGCAGCTTAATACCTGGCTCGGCTCTGTGGAATGAGCAGTTCTTC; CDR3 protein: CASSLIPGSALWNEQFF
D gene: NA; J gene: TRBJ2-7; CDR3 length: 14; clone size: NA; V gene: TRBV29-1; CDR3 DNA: TGCAGCGTTGTAGGGCGGGATAGCTCCTACGAGCAGTACTTC; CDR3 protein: CSVVGRDSSYEQYF
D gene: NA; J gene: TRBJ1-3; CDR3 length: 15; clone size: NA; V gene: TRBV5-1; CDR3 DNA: TGCGCCAGCAGCTTGCCCCAGGGGCAACGAAACACCATATATTTT; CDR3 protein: CASSLPQGQRNTIYF
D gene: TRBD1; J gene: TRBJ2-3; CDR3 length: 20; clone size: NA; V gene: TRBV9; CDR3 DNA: TGTGCCAGCAGCGTACGTCCGGGACAGCCTCTGGGAGCGAGCACAGATACGCAGTATTTT; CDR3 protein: CASSVRPGQPLGASTDTQYF
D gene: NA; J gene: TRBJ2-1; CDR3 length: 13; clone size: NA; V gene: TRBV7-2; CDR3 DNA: TGTGCCAGCAGCTTAGTCGTCAGGGGTGAGCAGTTCTTC; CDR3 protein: CASSLVVRGEQFF
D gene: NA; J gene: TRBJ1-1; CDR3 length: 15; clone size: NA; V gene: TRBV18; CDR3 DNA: TGTGCCAGCTCGCAGTCCTTCGGGGAGAACACTGAAGCTTTCTTT; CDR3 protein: CASSQSFGENTEAFF
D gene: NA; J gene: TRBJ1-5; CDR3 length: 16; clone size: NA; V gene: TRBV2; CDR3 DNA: TGTGCCAGCAGTGAAGCGCGGGGGCTAGGTAATCAGCCCCAGCATTTT; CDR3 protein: CASSEARGLGNQPQHF
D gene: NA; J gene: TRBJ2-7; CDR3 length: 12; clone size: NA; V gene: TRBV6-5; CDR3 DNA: TGTGCCAGCAGCCGTGGGGCCTACGAGCAGTACTTC; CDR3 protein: CASSRGAYEQYF
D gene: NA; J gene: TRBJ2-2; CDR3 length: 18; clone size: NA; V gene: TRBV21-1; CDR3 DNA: TGTGCCAGCAGTGCCGGAGTAGGAGGTTCTCGGAACACCGGGGAGCTGTTTTTT; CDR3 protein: CASSAGVGGSRNTGELFF
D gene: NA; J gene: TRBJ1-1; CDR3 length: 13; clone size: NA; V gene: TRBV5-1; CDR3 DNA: TGCGCCAGCAGAACAGGGCCGAACACTGAAGCTTTCTTT; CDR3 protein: CASRTGPNTEAFF
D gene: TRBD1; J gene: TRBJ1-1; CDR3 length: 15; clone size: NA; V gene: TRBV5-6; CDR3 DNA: TGTGCCAGCAGCGACCTACAGGGGGTAAGGACTGAAGCTTTCTTT; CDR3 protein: CASSDLQGVRTEAFF
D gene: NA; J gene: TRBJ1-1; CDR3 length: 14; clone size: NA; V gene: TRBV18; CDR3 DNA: TGTGCCAGCTCACCTACTCCGGGGGACACTGAAGCTTTCTTT; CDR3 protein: CASSPTPGDTEAFF
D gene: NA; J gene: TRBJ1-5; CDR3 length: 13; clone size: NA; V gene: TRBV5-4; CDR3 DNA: TGTGCCAGCAGCTTGGGCACAGGTCAGCCCCAGCATTTT; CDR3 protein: CASSLGTGQPQHF
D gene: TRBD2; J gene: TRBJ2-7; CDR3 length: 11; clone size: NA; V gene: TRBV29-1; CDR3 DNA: TGCAGCGTTGAGCGGGGGGGCGAGCAGTACTTC; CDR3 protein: CSVERGGEQYF
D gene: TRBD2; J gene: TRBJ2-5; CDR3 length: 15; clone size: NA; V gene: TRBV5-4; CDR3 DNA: TGTGCCAGCAGCCTGATAGCTAGCGGCCAAGAGACCCAGTACTTC; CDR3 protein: CASSLIASGQETQYF